The subject of this entry is one T cell receptor (beta chain). What it recognizes is unknown. Generated by immunoSEQ multiplex PCR, the TCRdb table keeps only in-frame clones and is missing some. The sample lists roughly 140,000 clones; approximately 89% were seen once. The sample comes from a study of T cell responses to AZD1222 COVID-19 vaccine. General study points: Only a handful of AZD1222 recipients, five to seven in all, had baseline seropositivity. There were repertoire samples only from the period after the peak T cell response. Clonal diversity was possibly underestimated, and white British individuals and females predominated among donors.

The CDR3 consists of 17 residues. Source: peripheral blood, taken on day 0 of AZD1222 vaccination. The rearrangement links TRBV21-1 to TRBJ2-3; whether TRBD1, the table's D call, matches the DNA was not checked. TRBV21-1 is a pseudogene locus. This receptor was taken from an adult in good health. The CDR3 is CASSKKRTGPSTDTQYF. The CDR3 DNA is TGTGCCAGCAGCAAAAAGCGGACAGGGCCTAGCACAGATACGCAGTATTTT.